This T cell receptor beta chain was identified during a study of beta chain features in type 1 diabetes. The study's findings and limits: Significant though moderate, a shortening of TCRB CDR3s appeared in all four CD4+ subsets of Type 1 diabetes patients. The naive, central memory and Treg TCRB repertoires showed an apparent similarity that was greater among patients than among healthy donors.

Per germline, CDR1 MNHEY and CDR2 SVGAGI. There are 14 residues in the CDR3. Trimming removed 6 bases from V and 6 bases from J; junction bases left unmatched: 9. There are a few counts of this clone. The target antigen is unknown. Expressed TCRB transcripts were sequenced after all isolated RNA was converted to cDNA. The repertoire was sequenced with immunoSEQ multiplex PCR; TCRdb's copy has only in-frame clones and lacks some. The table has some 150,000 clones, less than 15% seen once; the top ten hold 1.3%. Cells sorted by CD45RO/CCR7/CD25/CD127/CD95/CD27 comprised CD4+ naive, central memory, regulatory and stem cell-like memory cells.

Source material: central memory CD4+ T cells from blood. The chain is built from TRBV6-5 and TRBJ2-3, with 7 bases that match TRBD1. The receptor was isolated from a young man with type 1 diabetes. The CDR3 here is CASSEGAEGDTQYF. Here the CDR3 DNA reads TGTGCCAGCAGCGAGGGGGCTGAGGGGGATACGCAGTATTTT.